A single sample gave rise to the 30 T cell receptor beta chains below, sequenced in a study of radiotherapy plus CTLA-4 blockade in lung cancer. This table comes from immunoSEQ multiplex PCR, and its TCRdb copy is limited to in-frame clones, with some not included. Here the sample spans roughly 62,000 clones, more than 70% being singletons. Here the sequenced sample was peripheral blood, taken from a patient treated with radiotherapy plus ipilimumab. The source of these receptors is a human donor with non-small cell lung cancer who had a complete response to radiotherapy plus ipilimumab.

The chain recombines TRBV4-1 with TRBJ1-5; a possible D gene is TRBD1 (6 bases). There are 16 residues in the CDR3. The germline V gene has CDR1 MGHRA and CDR2 YSYEKL. Trimming took 1 base from V and 1 from J, leaving 11 bases between them. The CDR3 DNA reads TGCGCCAGCAGCCAAGCGTACAGGGAGAGCAATCAGCCCCAGCATTTT. Encoded protein: CASSQAYRESNQPQHF.

The chain carries TRBV6-5 and TRBJ2-7, with 7 bases that match TRBD2. The CDR3 sequence is 15 residues long. V trimming: 5 bases; J trimming: 5 bases; junction bases outside the gene matches: 12. Germline V gene sequence: CDR1 MNHEY, CDR2 SVGAGI. The CDR3 loop is CASSGFGGTSDEQYF. The CDR3 nucleotides read TGTGCCAGCAGTGGTTTTGGGGGAACTAGCGACGAGCAGTACTTC.

The V call is TRBV10-3, the J call TRBJ1-1; a weak D match, TRBD1 (5 bases). Trimming left V 0 bases short and J 4 bases short, with 9 bases between. Germline V gene data show CDR1 as ENHRY and CDR2 as SYGVKD. The CDR3 runs to 14 residues. CDR3: CAISESAGLTEAFF. The CDR3 DNA reads as TGTGCCATCAGTGAGTCGGCAGGGCTCACTGAAGCTTTCTTT.

This chain uses TRBV2 with TRBJ1-4; TRBD1 matches 7 bases. CDR1 is SNHLY, CDR2 FYNNEI, per germline. V dropped 7 bases and J dropped 8; count of bases not matched to a gene: 7. The CDR3 loop spans 13 amino acids. The DNA for the CDR3 is TGTGCCAGCACCTGGGACAGTCGGGAAAAACTGTTTTTT. Protein product: CASTWDSREKLFF.

CDR3 loop: CASSLAVDTQYF. CDR3 bases: TGTGCCAGCAGCTTGGCGGTGGATACGCAGTATTTT. The chain uses TRBV7-8 and TRBJ2-3; no definite D call. V shed 3 bases and J shed 6 bases, with 7 bases lying between them. The CDR3 loop spans 12 amino acids. From germline, CDR1 is SGHVS and CDR2 FQNEAQ.

The genes are TRBV5-1 and TRBJ2-2; D perhaps matches TRBD2 (6 bases). This CDR3 is built from 16 residues. V lost 0 bases and J lost 7, with 16 bases in between. Germline CDR1 SGHRS, CDR2 YFSETQ. The CDR3 is CASSLVGGLSGGELFF. The CDR3 nucleotides read TGCGCCAGCAGCTTGGTAGGTGGGCTTAGCGGCGGGGAGCTGTTTTTT.

The rearrangement uses TRBV5-8 and TRBJ2-5; 8 bases line up with TRBD1. The CDR3 has 14 residues. Germline V gene sequence: CDR1 SGHTS, CDR2 YDEGEE. The V and J ends lost 3 bases and 4 bases, in that order; junction bases with no gene match: 5. The CDR3 DNA reads TGTGCCAGCAGCTCCCGGGACAGGCTAGAGACCCAGTACTTC. As protein: CASSSRDRLETQYF.

The count of this clone is one. V usage is TRBV19 and J usage is TRBJ2-1; D is uncertain. V gave up 7 bases and J gave up 6 bases, with 16 bases separating them. Germline CDR1 and CDR2: LNHDA and SQIVND (reference sequence). The CDR3 extends over 14 amino acids. CDR3 DNA: TGTGCCAGTAAGGCCGACTGGAGATCCAATGAGCAGTTCTTC. Translation gives CASKADWRSNEQFF.

V gene TRBV18 combines with J gene TRBJ1-4, with D perhaps TRBD1 (5 bases). The V end was cut by 1 base, the J end by 2 bases, with 14 bases between. Germline CDR1 KGHSH, CDR2 LQKENI. This CDR3 is 17 amino acids long. Here the CDR3 reads CASSPRLASGTNEKLFF. CDR3 DNA: TGTGCCAGCTCACCACGGCTCGCGTCAGGGACTAATGAAAAACTGTTTTTT.

This rearrangement joins TRBV5-1 to TRBJ2-5, with a possible D match to TRBD2 (6 bases). Trimming removed 1 base at V and 5 bases at J, with 24 bases between. The CDR3 is 18 amino acids. Germline V lookup: CDR1 SGHRS, CDR2 YFSETQ. In nucleotides, the CDR3 is TGCGCCAGCAGCTTGATACCGGGCGCCAGCGGGCGGTCGGAGACCCAGTACTTC. Encoded protein: CASSLIPGASGRSETQYF.

This rearrangement joins TRBV20-1 to TRBJ2-7; D is ambiguous. The V and J ends lost 7 bases and 0 bases respectively, with 7 bases between them. The CDR3 covers 11 residues. Germline CDR1 reads DFQATT; CDR2 reads SNEGSKA (reference sequence). The CDR3 sequence is CSGAGSYEQYF. DNA of the CDR3: TGCAGTGGCGCCGGCTCCTACGAGCAGTACTTC.

The chain is built from TRBV19 and TRBJ1-5; 8 nucleotides align to TRBD1. V trimming: 5 bases; J trimming: 7 bases; junction bases outside the gene matches: 13. The germline V gene encodes CDR1 LNHDA and CDR2 SQIVND (reference sequence). This CDR3 region has 16 residues. The DNA for the CDR3 is TGTGCCAGTAGTTTTGCCTCCGGGACAGGTACCCAGCCCCAGCATTTT. It yields the protein CASSFASGTGTQPQHF.

The V gene is TRBV27, the J gene TRBJ2-6, with 8 bases fitting TRBD1. Germline V gene sequence: CDR1 MNHEY, CDR2 SMNVEV (reference sequence). This CDR3 has 18 amino acids. V lost 5 bases to trimming and J lost 2 bases; unmatched junction nucleotides: 11. CDR3 amino acids: CASSPQGAGSTGANVLTF. CDR3 sequence (DNA): TGTGCCAGCAGTCCTCAGGGGGCGGGCTCAACTGGGGCCAACGTCCTGACTTTC.

The chain has TRBV5-4 and TRBJ1-2; D remains unclear. V gave up 0 bases and J gave up 4 bases, with 13 bases separating them. Per germline, CDR1 SGHNT and CDR2 YYREEE (reference sequence). The CDR3 runs to 15 residues. Here the CDR3 DNA reads TGTGCCAGCAGCTTGGGGCAGATACTAGTCTATGGCTACACCTTC. Protein: CASSLGQILVYGYTF.

This clone was counted a single time. This chain links TRBV25-1 with TRBJ1-3, with 7 bases aligning to TRBD1. Germline loops: CDR1 MGHDK, CDR2 SYGVNS. The CDR3 spans 15 residues. After removal of 5 bases from V and 2 bases from J, the junction contained 6 bases not matched to a gene. CDR3: CASSPDRAPGNTIYF. CDR3 bases: TGTGCCAGCAGTCCTGACAGGGCCCCTGGAAACACCATATATTTT.

CDR3 amino acids: CASSPLRRDRGDQPQHF. The DNA for the CDR3 is TGTGCCAGCTCACCACTCCGGAGGGACAGGGGCGATCAGCCCCAGCATTTT. The chain links TRBV18 to TRBJ1-5, with 10 nucleotides matching TRBD1. Trimming cost V 1 base and J 5 bases; bases outside gene matches: 8. The CDR3 runs 17 residues. Germline values: CDR1 KGHSH, CDR2 LQKENI.

This chain uses TRBV6-6 with TRBJ2-7, with 11 bases aligning to TRBD2. This CDR3 comprises 15 residues. CDR1 and CDR2 from the germline V gene are MNHNY and SVGAGI (reference sequence). Losses at the gene ends were 0 bases for V and 3 bases for J; bases not matched to a gene: 1. DNA of the CDR3: TGTGCCAGCAGTTACTCGACTAGCGGGAACTACGAGCAGTACTTC. Its protein is CASSYSTSGNYEQYF.

The rearrangement joins TRBV7-3 to TRBJ2-1; D remains ambiguous. The germline V gene has CDR1 SGHTA and CDR2 FQGTGA. Trimming pared 4 bases from V and 5 bases from J, leaving 9 bases between. This CDR3 is 13 amino acids long. DNA of the CDR3: TGTGCCAGCAGCTCCACCCGGGACAATGAGCAGTTCTTC. The encoded protein is CASSSTRDNEQFF.

This chain links TRBV7-8 with TRBJ1-3; 7 nucleotides line up with TRBD1. The germline V gene has CDR1 SGHVS and CDR2 FQNEAQ. The CDR3 loop spans 16 amino acids. The trim removed 0 bases at V and 4 bases at J, leaving 6 bases unmatched. The CDR3 DNA reads TGTGCCAGCAGCTTAGCGACAGGGATAGCAGGAAACACCATATATTTT. This sequence encodes CASSLATGIAGNTIYF. Drawing the rest from reference TRBV7-8 and TRBJ1-3, the complete variable domain is GAGVSQSPRYKVAKRGQDVALRCDPISGHVSLFWYQQALGQGPEFLTYFQNEAQLDKSGLPSDRFFAERPEGSVSTLKIQRTQQEDSAVYLCASSLATGIAGNTIYFGEGSWLTVV.

The gene calls are TRBV4-2 and TRBJ2-5, with 9 bases lining up with TRBD2. Germline V lookup: CDR1 LGHNA, CDR2 YNFKEQ. Trimming cost V 1 base and J 2 bases; bases outside gene matches: 8. This CDR3 comprises 17 residues. The CDR3 sequence: CASSQVKAGGWQETQYF. DNA of the CDR3: TGTGCCAGCAGCCAAGTAAAAGCGGGGGGTTGGCAAGAGACCCAGTACTTC.

The CDR3 nucleotides are TGTGCCAGCAGCTTAAATGCCGCGGGAGTGGCCAAAAACATTCAGTACTTC. Its protein is CASSLNAAGVAKNIQYF. This rearrangement joins TRBV7-2 to TRBJ2-4; 7 nucleotides agree with TRBD2. J lost 1 base, V lost 2 bases, and 8 bases had no gene match. In germline, CDR1 is SGHTA, CDR2 FQGNSA. CDR3 length equals 17 residues.

This sequence joins TRBV5-5 and TRBJ1-5; D gene ambiguous. This CDR3 contains 16 residues. V dropped 4 bases and J dropped 2 bases, with 16 bases sitting between them. Germline CDR1 is SGHKS and CDR2 is YYEKEE (reference sequence). CDR3 in amino acids: CASSVGRIEGNQPQHF. As DNA, the CDR3 is TGTGCCAGCAGCGTTGGGAGGATTGAGGGCAATCAGCCCCAGCATTTT.

The genes are TRBV7-9 and TRBJ2-7; D uncertain. V was pared by 5 bases and J by 3 bases, with 5 bases between. The CDR3 is made up of 11 amino acids. The germline V gene has CDR1 SEHNR and CDR2 FQNEAQ (reference sequence). Here the CDR3 reads CASSRGYEQYF. CDR3 nucleotides: TGTGCCAGCAGCCGCGGCTACGAGCAGTACTTC.

The chain combines TRBV4-3 with TRBJ1-6; D gene ambiguous. Germline lookup yields CDR1 LGHNA and CDR2 YSLEER. Between the trimmed V and J ends, which lost 1 base and 6 bases, there was a span of 13 bases. The CDR3 loop spans 16 amino acids. In nucleotides, the CDR3 is TGCGCCAGCAGCCAAGGACGAGGAGGGTCTAATTCACCCCTCCACTTT. Its protein is CASSQGRGGSNSPLHF.

The V call is TRBV18, the J call TRBJ1-1; TRBD1 might be the D (6 bases). Trimming took off 4 bases at V and 1 base at J, with 13 bases between the two ends. The CDR3 consists of 15 residues. Germline CDR1 and CDR2: KGHSH and LQKENI. CDR3 sequence reads: CASSQTGTTNTEAFF. CDR3 sequence (DNA): TGTGCCAGCTCACAAACCGGGACAACGAACACTGAAGCTTTCTTT.

The rearrangement joins TRBV11-2 to TRBJ1-1; no definite D call. The CDR3 is 15 residues long. Trimming took off 0 bases at V and 2 bases at J, with 10 bases between the two ends. Germline V gene lookup returns CDR1 SGHAT and CDR2 FQNNGV. Here the CDR3 reads CASSLDQHPNTEAFF. CDR3 nucleotides: TGTGCCAGCAGCTTAGATCAACACCCTAACACTGAAGCTTTCTTT.

This chain links TRBV29-1 with TRBJ2-3; no reliable D call. The CDR3 sequence is 13 residues long. Germline V lookup: CDR1 SQVTM, CDR2 ANQGSEA. V was clipped by 4 bases and J by 2 bases, with 10 bases between them. The CDR3 region has the DNA TGCAGCGTTGTTGGTAGAAACACAGATACGCAGTATTTT. Translation gives CSVVGRNTDTQYF.

The gene calls are TRBV7-2 and TRBJ1-2; D is perhaps TRBD1 (5 bases). Germline V gives CDR1 SGHTA, CDR2 FQGNSA. Trimming left V 5 bases short and J 6 bases short, with 13 bases between. The length of the CDR3 is 13 residues. The CDR3 region is CASSRLWGDGYTF. As DNA, the CDR3 is TGTGCCAGCAGCCGTCTGTGGGGGGATGGCTACACCTTC.

The chain couples TRBV4-1 to TRBJ1-1; D may be TRBD1 (5 bases). The germline V gene has CDR1 MGHRA and CDR2 YSYEKL. CDR3 length equals 14 residues. Deletions cut 1 base from V and 3 bases from J, with 9 bases between. The CDR3 bases are TGCGCCAGCAGCCAAGGGGGGAGGCACACTGAAGCTTTCTTT. It encodes CASSQGGRHTEAFF.

The chain combines TRBV7-8 with TRBJ2-2; weak D call: TRBD1 (6 bases). V gave up 4 bases and J gave up 5 bases, with 11 bases separating them. Germline V lookup: CDR1 SGHVS, CDR2 FQNEAQ. The CDR3 extends over 14 amino acids. CDR3 amino acids: CASSYGQKTGELFF. The CDR3 DNA reads TGTGCCAGCAGCTACGGACAGAAAACCGGGGAGCTGTTTTTT.